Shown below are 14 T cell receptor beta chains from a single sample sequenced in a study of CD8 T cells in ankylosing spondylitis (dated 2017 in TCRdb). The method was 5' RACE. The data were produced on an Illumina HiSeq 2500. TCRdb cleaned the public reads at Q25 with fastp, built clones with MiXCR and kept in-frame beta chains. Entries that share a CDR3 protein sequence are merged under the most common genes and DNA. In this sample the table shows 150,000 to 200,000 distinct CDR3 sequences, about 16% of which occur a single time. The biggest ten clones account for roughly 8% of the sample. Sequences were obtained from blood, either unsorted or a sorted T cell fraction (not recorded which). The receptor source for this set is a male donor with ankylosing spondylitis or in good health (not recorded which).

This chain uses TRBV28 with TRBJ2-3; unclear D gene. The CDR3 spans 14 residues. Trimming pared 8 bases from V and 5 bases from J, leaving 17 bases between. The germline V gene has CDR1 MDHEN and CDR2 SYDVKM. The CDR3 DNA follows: TGTGCCAGCGGTAATGTCGGGCAGAGAGATACGCAGTATTTT. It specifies CASGNVGQRDTQYF.

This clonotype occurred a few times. CDR3 DNA: TGCGCCAGCAGCGCGGAGGGACAGCTTCAAGAGACCCAGTACTTC. This sequence encodes CASSAEGQLQETQYF. J is TRBJ2-5 and V is TRBV5-1, with D perhaps TRBD1 (7 bases). Germline assignment: CDR1 SGHRS and CDR2 YFSETQ. V was cut by 4 bases and J by 2 bases, with 15 bases left in between. This CDR3 spans 15 amino acids.

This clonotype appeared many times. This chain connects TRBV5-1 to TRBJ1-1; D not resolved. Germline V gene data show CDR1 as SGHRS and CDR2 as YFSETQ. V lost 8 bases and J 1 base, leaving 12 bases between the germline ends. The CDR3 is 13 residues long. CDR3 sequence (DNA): TGCGCCAGTTCAGGAGGAGCGAACACTGAAGCTTTCTTT. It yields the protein CASSGGANTEAFF.

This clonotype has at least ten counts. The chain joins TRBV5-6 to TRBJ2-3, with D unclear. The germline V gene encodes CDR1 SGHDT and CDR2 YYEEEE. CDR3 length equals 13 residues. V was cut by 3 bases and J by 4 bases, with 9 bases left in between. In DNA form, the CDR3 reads TGTGCCAGCAGCTCCCCCCGGGCAGATACGCAGTATTTT. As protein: CASSSPRADTQYF. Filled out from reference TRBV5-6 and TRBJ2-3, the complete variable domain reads DAGVTQSPTHLIKTRGQQVTLRCSPKSGHDTVSWYQQALGQGPQFIFQYYEEEERQRGNFPDRFSGHQFPNYSSELNVNALLLGDSALYLCASSSPRADTQYFGPGTRLTVL.

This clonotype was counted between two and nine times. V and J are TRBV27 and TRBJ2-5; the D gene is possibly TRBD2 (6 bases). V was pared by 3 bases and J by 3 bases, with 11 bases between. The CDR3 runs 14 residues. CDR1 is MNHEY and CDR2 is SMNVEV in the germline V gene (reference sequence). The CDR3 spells CASSFSRGEETQYF. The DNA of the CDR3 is TGTGCCAGCAGTTTCTCCCGCGGGGAAGAGACCCAGTACTTC.

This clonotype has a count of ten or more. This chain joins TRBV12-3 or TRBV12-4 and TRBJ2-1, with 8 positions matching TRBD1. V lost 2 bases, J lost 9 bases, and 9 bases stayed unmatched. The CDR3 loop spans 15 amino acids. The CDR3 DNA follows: TGTGCCAGCAGTTTACCCGCAGGGGGCCTTGGTGAGCAGTTCTTC. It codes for CASSLPAGGLGEQFF.

The CDR3 bases are TGTGCCAGCAGTACAAAAATCGAACGGGGACAGGGAAACTCGAACACCGGGGAGCTGTTTTTT. Its translation: CASSTKIERGQGNSNTGELFF. This chain uses TRBV11-2 with TRBJ2-2, with 9 nucleotides matching TRBD1. Losses at the gene ends were 6 bases for V and 0 bases for J; bases not matched to a gene: 20. Germline CDR1 is SGHAT and CDR2 is FQNNGV. The CDR3 sequence is 21 residues long.

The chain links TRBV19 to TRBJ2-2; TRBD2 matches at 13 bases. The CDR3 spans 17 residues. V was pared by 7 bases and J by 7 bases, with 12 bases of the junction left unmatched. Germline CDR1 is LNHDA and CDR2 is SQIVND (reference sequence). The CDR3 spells CASMRTSGSSGFGELFF. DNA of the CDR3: TGTGCCAGTATGAGGACTAGCGGGAGTTCGGGCTTCGGGGAGCTGTTTTTT. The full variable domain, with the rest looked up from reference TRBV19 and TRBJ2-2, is DGGITQSPKYLFRKEGQNVTLSCEQNLNHDAMYWYRQDPGQGLRLIYYSQIVNDFQKGDIAEGYSVSREKKESFPLTVTSAQKNPTAFYLCASMRTSGSSGFGELFFGEGSRLTVL.

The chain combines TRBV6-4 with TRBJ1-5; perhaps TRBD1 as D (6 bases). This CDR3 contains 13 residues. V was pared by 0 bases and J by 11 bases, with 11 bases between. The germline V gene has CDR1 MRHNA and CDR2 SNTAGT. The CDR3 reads CASSDSPRQAQHF. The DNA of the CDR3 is TGTGCCAGCAGTGACTCACCCCGACAGGCCCAGCATTTT.

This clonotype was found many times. CDR3 nucleotide sequence: TGTGCCAGCAGCTTAGGACTAGCGGCCTACAATGAGCAGTTCTTC. Its protein is CASSLGLAAYNEQFF. V usage is TRBV7-9 and J usage is TRBJ2-1; 9 bases line up with TRBD2. From germline, CDR1 is SEHNR and CDR2 FQNEAQ (reference sequence). The CDR3 sequence is 15 residues long. Germline trimming cut 1 base from V and 2 bases from J; bases unmatched to any gene: 0.

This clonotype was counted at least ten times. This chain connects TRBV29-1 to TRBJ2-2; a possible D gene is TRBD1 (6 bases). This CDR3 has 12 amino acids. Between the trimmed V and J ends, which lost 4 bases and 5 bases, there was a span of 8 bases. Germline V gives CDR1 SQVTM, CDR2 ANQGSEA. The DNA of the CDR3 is TGCAGCGTTGTACAGGGTACCGGGGAGCTGTTTTTT. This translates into CSVVQGTGELFF.

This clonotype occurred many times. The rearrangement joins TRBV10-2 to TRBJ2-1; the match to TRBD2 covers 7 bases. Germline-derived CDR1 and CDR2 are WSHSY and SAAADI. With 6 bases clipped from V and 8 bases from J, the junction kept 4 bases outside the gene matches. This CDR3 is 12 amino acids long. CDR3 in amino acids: CASRAGVYEQFF. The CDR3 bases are TGCGCCAGCAGGGCGGGAGTCTATGAGCAGTTCTTC.

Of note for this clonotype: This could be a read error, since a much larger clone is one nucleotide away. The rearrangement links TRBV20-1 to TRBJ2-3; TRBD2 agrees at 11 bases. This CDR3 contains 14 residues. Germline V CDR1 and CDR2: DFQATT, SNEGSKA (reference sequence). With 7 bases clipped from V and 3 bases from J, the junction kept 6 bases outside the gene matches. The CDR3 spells CSVSPSGRTDTQYF. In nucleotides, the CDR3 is TGCAGTGTTAGCCCTAGCGGGAGGACAGATACGCAGTATTTT.

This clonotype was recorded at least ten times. This CDR3 reads CASRSRRDISYNEQFF. CDR3 DNA sequence: TGTGCCAGCAGATCAAGACGGGACATCTCCTACAATGAGCAGTTCTTC. The J gene is TRBJ2-1, the V gene TRBV28; D is perhaps TRBD1 (6 bases). CDR1 and CDR2 (germline): MDHEN, SYDVKM. The CDR3 is made up of 16 amino acids. With 6 bases removed from V and 0 bases from J, the gap between germline ends came to 15 bases.